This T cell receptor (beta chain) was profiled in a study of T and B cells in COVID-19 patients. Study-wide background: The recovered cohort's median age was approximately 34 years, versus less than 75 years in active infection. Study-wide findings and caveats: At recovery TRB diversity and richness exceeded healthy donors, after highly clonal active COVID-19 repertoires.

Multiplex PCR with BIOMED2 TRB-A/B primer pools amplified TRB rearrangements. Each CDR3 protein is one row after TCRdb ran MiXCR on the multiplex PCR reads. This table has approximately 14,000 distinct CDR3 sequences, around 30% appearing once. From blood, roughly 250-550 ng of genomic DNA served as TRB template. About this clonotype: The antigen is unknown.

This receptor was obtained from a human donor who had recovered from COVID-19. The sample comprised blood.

For the CDR3, the DNA is TGTGCCAGTAGTATAAGGGGGGATACGCAGTATTTT. Its protein product is CASSIRGDTQYF. The chain recombines TRBV19 with TRBJ2-3; TRBD1 might be the D (6 bases). The CDR3 runs to 12 residues. Germline CDR1 reads LNHDA; CDR2 reads SQIVND (reference sequence). Trimming pared 2 bases from V and 6 bases from J, leaving 6 bases between.